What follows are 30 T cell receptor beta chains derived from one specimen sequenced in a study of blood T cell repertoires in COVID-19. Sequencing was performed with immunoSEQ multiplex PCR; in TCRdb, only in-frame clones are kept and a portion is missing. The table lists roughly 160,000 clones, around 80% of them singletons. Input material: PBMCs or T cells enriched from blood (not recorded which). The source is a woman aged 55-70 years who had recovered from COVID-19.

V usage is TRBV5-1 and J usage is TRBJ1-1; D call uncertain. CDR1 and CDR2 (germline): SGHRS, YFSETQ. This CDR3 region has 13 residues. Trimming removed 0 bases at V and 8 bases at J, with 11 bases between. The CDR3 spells CASSLDSSHEAFF. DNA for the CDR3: TGCGCCAGCAGCTTGGACTCGAGTCACGAAGCTTTCTTT.

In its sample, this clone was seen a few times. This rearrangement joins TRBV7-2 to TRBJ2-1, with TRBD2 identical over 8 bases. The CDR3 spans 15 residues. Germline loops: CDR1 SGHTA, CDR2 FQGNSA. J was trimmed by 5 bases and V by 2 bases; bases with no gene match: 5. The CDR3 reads CASSLQRGTNNEQFF. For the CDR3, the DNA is TGTGCCAGCAGCTTACAGCGGGGGACCAACAATGAGCAGTTCTTC.

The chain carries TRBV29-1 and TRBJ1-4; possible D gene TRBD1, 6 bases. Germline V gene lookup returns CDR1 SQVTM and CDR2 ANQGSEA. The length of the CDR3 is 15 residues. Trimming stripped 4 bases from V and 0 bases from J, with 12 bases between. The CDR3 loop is CSVANRATTNEKLFF. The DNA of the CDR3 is TGCAGCGTTGCTAACAGGGCCACAACTAATGAAAAACTGTTTTTT.

DNA for the CDR3: TGTGCCAGCAGGGGGACAGGGGAGGTTGAGCAGTTCTTC. It codes for CASRGTGEVEQFF. This chain links TRBV7-3 with TRBJ2-1; 10 bases match TRBD1. The CDR3 runs to 13 residues. Trimming removed 6 bases from V and 9 bases from J; junction bases left unmatched: 5. The germline V gene encodes CDR1 SGHTA and CDR2 FQGTGA.

For the CDR3, the DNA is TGTGCCACCAGCAGAGGTTATCAGGGGGCTAAGGATTCACCCCTCCACTTT. It specifies CATSRGYQGAKDSPLHF. The chain is built from TRBV15 and TRBJ1-6; 8 bases line up with TRBD1. The germline CDR1 and CDR2 sequences are LNHNV and YYDKDF (reference sequence). The CDR3 is made up of 17 amino acids. The ends lost 1 base at V and 8 bases at J; junction bases unmatched: 10.

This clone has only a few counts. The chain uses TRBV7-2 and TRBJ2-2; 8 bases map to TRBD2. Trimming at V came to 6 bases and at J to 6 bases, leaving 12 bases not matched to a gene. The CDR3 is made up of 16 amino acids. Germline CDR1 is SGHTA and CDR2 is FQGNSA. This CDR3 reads CASRDPRGGIAGELFF. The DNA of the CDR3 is TGTGCCAGCAGGGATCCTCGGGGGGGGATCGCCGGGGAGCTGTTTTTT.

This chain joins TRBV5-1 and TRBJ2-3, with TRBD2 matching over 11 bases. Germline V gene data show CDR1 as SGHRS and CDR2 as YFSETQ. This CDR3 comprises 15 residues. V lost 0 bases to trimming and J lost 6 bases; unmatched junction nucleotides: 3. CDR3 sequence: CASSLGSSGGDTQYF. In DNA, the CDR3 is TGCGCCAGCAGCTTGGGCTCTAGCGGGGGGGATACGCAGTATTTT.

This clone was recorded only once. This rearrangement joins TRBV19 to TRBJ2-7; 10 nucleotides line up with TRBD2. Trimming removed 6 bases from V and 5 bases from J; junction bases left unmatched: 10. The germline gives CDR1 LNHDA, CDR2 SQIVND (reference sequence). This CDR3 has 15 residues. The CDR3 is CASSYRGTSVDEQYF. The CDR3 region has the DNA TGTGCCAGTAGCTACAGGGGGACTAGCGTCGACGAGCAGTACTTC.

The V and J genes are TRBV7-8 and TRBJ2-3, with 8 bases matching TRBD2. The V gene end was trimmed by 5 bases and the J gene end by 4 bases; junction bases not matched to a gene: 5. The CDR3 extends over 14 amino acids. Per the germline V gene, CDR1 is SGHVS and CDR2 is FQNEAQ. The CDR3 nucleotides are TGTGCCAGCAGCCTCCGGACTAGCCCAGATACGCAGTATTTT. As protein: CASSLRTSPDTQYF.

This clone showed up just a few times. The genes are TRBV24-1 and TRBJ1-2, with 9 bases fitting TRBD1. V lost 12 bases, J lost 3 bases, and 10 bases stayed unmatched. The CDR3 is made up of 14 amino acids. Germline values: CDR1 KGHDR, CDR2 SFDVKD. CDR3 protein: CAVPNRGLYYGYTF. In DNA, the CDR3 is TGTGCCGTACCAAACAGGGGGCTCTACTATGGCTACACCTTC.

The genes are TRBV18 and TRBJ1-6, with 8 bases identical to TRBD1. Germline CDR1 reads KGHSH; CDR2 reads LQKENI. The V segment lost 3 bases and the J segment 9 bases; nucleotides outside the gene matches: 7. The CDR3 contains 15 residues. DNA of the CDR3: TGTGCCAGCTCACCGACAGGGGCGGACGGTTCACCCCTCCACTTT. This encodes CASSPTGADGSPLHF.

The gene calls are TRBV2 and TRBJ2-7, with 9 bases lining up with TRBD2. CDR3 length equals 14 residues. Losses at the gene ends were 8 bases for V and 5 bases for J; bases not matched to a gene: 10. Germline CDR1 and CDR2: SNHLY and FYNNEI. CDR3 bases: TGTGCCAGCCCGGCACTAGCGGGTCTCCACGAGCAGTACTTC. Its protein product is CASPALAGLHEQYF.

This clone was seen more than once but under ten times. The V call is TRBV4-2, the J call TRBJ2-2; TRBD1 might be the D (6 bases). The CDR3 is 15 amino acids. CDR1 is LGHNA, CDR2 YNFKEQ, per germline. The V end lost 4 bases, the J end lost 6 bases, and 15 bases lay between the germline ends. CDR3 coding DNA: TGTGCCAGCAGCCCCCAAACAGGGTCGGCCGGGGAGCTGTTTTTT. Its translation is CASSPQTGSAGELFF.

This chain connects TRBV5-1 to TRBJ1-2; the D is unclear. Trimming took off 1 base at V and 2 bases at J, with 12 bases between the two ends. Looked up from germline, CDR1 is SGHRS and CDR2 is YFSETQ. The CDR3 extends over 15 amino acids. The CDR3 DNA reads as TGCGCCAGCAGCTTGTCTGCACAACCCAACTATGGCTACACCTTC. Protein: CASSLSAQPNYGYTF.

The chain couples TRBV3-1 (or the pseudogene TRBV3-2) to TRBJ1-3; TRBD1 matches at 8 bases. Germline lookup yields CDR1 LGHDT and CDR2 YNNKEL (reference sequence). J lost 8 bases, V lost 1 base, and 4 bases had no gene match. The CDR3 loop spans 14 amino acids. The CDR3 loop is CASSQGHRGDTIYF. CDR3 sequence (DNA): TGTGCCAGCAGCCAAGGGCACAGGGGGGACACCATATATTTT.

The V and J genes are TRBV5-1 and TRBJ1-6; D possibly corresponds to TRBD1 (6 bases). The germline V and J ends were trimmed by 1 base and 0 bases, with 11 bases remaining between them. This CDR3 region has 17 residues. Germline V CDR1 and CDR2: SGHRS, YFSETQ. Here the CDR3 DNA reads TGCGCCAGCAGCTTGACGGGACACCGCTCCTATAATTCACCCCTCCACTTT. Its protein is CASSLTGHRSYNSPLHF.

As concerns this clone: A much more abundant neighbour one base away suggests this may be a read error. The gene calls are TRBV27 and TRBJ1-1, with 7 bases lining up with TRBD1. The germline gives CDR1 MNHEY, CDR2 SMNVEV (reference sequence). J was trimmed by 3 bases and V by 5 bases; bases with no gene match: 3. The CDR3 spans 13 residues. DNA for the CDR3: TGTGCCAGCAGTACAGACAGGGACACTGAAGCTTTCTTT. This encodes CASSTDRDTEAFF.

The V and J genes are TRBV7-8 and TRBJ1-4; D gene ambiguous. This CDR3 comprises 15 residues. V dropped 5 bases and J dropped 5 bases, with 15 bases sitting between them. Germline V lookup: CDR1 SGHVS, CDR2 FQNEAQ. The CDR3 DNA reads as TGTGCCAGCAGCCCGTGGGAGGGCGCCAATGAAAAACTGTTTTTT. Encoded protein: CASSPWEGANEKLFF.

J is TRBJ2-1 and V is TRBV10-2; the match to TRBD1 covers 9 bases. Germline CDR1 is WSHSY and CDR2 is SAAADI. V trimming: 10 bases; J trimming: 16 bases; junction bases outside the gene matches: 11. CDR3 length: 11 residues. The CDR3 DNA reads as TGCGCCACCCAGACGGGGACAGGGAATTTCTTC. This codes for CATQTGTGNFF.

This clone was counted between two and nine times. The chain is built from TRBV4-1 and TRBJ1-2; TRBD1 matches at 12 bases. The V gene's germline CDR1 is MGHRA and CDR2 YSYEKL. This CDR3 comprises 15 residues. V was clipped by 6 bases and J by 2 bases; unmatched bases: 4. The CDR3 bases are TGCGCCAGCAGAGGGACAGGGGGCTTCAACTATGGCTACACCTTC. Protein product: CASRGTGGFNYGYTF.

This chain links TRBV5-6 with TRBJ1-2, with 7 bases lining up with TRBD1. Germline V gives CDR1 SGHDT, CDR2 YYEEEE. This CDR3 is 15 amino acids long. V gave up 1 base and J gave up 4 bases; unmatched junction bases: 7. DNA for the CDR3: TGTGCCAGCAGCTTGAGGCTATCAGGGGGCTATGGCTACACCTTC. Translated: CASSLRLSGGYGYTF. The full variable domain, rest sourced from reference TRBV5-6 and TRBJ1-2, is DAGVTQSPTHLIKTRGQQVTLRCSPKSGHDTVSWYQQALGQGPQFIFQYYEEEERQRGNFPDRFSGHQFPNYSSELNVNALLLGDSALYLCASSLRLSGGYGYTFGSGTRLTVV.

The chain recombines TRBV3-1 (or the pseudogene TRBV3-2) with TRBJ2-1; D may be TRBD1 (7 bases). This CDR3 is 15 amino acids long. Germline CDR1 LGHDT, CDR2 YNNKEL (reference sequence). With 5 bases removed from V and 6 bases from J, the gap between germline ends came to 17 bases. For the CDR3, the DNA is TGTGCCAGCAGCAAGGACAGGAGGGCAATCAATGAGCAGTTCTTC. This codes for CASSKDRRAINEQFF.

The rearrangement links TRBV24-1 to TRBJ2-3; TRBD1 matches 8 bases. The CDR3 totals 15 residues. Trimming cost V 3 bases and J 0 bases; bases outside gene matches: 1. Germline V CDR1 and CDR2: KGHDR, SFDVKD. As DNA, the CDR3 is TGTGCCACCAGTGATGGACAGGGAAGCACAGATACGCAGTATTTT. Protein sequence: CATSDGQGSTDTQYF.

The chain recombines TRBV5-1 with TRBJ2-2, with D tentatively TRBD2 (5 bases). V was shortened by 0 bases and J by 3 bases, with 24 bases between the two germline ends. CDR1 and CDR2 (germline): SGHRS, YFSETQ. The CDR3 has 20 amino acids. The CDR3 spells CASSLVFSGPGTRDTGELFF. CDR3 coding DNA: TGCGCCAGCAGCTTGGTTTTCTCGGGTCCGGGTACTAGAGACACCGGGGAGCTGTTTTTT.

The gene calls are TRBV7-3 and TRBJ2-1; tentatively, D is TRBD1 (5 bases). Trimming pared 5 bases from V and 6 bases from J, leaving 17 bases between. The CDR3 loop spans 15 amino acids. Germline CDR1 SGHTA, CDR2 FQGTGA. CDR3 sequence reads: CASSPGQGPTNEQFF. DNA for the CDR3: TGTGCCAGCAGCCCCGGGCAGGGCCCCACCAATGAGCAGTTCTTC.

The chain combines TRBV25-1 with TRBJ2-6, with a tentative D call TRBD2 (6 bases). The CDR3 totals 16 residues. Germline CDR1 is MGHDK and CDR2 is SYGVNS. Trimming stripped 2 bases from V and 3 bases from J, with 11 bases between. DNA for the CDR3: TGTGCCAGCAGTGAAGCGGGACGTATTGGGGCCAACGTCCTGACTTTC. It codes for CASSEAGRIGANVLTF.

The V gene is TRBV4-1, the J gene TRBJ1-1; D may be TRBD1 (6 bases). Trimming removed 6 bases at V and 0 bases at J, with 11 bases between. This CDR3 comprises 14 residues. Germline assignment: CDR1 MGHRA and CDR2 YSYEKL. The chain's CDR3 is CASRDTGMNTEAFF. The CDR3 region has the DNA TGCGCCAGCAGGGACACAGGGATGAACACTGAAGCTTTCTTT.

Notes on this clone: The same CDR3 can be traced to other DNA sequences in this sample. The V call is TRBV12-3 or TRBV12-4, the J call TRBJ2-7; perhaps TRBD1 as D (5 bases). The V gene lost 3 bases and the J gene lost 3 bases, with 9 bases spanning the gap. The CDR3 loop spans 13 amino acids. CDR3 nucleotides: TGTGCCAGCAGTTTTCAGGGTAGCTACGAGCAGTACTTC. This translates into CASSFQGSYEQYF.

Here the CDR3 DNA reads TGCGCCAGCAGCCAAGTTGACGCAGGGGACTATGGCTACACCTTC. It is translated as CASSQVDAGDYGYTF. The V call is TRBV4-1, the J call TRBJ1-2; maybe TRBD1 (6 bases). V was clipped by 1 base and J by 3 bases, with 12 bases between them. The germline V gene encodes CDR1 MGHRA and CDR2 YSYEKL. The CDR3 is 15 amino acids.

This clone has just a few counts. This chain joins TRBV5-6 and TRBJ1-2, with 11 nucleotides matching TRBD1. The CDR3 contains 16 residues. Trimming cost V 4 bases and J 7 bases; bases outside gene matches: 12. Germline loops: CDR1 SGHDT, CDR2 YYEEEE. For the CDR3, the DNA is TGTGCCAGCAGCCTAGGGCTTGGACAGGGGGCTGGTGGCTACACCTTC. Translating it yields CASSLGLGQGAGGYTF.